This T cell receptor beta chain was retrieved from a study of T cell repertoires in cytomegalovirus infection (dated by TCRdb to the late 2010s). Regarding the study in general: Recently identified HLA-C-restricted CMV epitopes, whose presentation resists viral immunomodulation, were targeted by peptide stimulations together with well-studied HLA-B-restricted epitopes. The HLA type of each donor mattered for the analysis, because public TCR beta signatures pointed to carriage of CMV infection along with the matching HLA type.

Per the publication, the treatment or condition label means: in vitro stimulation with specific CMV peptide epitopes to enrich CMV-specific T cells. As concerns this clonotype: There is no known antigen for this receptor. No much larger clonotype is one base removed from it; base qualities were not supplied.

Measured from the cysteine to the phenylalanine, the CDR3 is 14 residues long. Only the CDR3 part of the read is kept: 42 bases, read in frame from the first base. CDR1 and CDR2 were assigned from the germline V gene (reference sequence) as LNHNV and YYDKDF. Relative to germline, V is 4 bases shorter and J is 9 bases shorter, with 13 bases between their ends. The sample was run on an Illumina HiSeq 1500. TCRdb reworked the public reads: Q25 trimming with fastp, MiXCR clone assembly, productive beta chains retained. Rows are combined by CDR3 protein, so each entry shows the most common genes and DNA. The sample records 700,000 to 900,000 distinct CDR3 sequences, about 28% of which are singletons. The ten largest clones add up to around 12% of the sample. Results and caveats for the whole study, not just this receptor: Cumulative frequency of public TCR beta family members discriminated carriers of CMV infection plus the relevant HLA type in this cohort and an independent approximately 350-donor cohort. The ex vivo response was dominated by HLA-C-restricted CMV-specific TCR beta clonotypes, and the single most frequent clonotype in two of eight donors was supplied by these HLA-C-restricted clonotypes.

The material was cultured CD8+ T cells from PBMCs, obtained from culture after CMV antigen stimulation. This sequence originates from a human donor in good health (CMV status not recorded). Some clones in this sample may be carry-over from other donors' samples. This sequence uses TRBV15 and TRBJ1-6; no D gene can be assigned with confidence. The encoded CDR3 is CATSTRPLGSPLHF. The sequenced DNA is TGTGCCACCAGCACTCGACCGTTGGGTTCACCCCTCCACTTT.